The rows below give T cell receptor beta chains drawn from one sample of a study of read filtering for tumor transcriptome and immune sequencing. MiXCR, run by TCRdb on the reads, gives a single entry per CDR3 protein. The table has tens of thousands of distinct CDR3 sequences, less than 15% seen once. The sample was a population of CD138-negative cells sorted from bone marrow. The receptors were gathered from a donor at least 40 years old with multiple myeloma. CDR3s include the opening cysteine and the closing phenylalanine or tryptophan. The order of the fields is D gene, clone size, V gene, J gene, CDR3 protein, CDR3 DNA. The D gene is left open where the match is weak. Clone size is given for some rows only: seen once, a few or many times, or a class if the clone is expanded.

d_call: TRBD1; clone_size: many; v_call: TRBV5-1; j_call: TRBJ2-7; cdr3_aa: CASSNPGQTYEQYF; cdr3_nt: TGCGCCAGCAGCAACCCGGGACAGACCTACGAGCAGTACTTC
d_call: NA; clone_size: many; v_call: TRBV18; j_call: TRBJ1-1; cdr3_aa: CASSSGVLSHRAFF; cdr3_nt: TGTGCCAGCTCATCTGGTGTCCTCTCCCATAGAGCTTTCTTT
d_call: NA; clone_size: many; v_call: TRBV7-2; j_call: TRBJ2-5; cdr3_aa: CASSLVGVRSWTYQETQYF; cdr3_nt: TGTGCCAGCAGCTTAGTTGGTGTGCGGTCTTGGACGTACCAAGAGACCCAGTACTTC
d_call: TRBD1; clone_size: many; v_call: TRBV12-3/TRBV12-4; j_call: TRBJ1-1; cdr3_aa: CASSRGQGITEAFF; cdr3_nt: TGTGCCAGCAGCCGCGGACAGGGTATCACTGAAGCTTTCTTT
d_call: NA; clone_size: many; v_call: TRBV19; j_call: TRBJ1-5; cdr3_aa: CASRKGGSNQPQHF; cdr3_nt: TGTGCCAGTAGGAAGGGGGGAAGCAATCAGCCCCAGCATTTT
d_call: TRBD2; clone_size: few; v_call: TRBV20-1; j_call: TRBJ2-7; cdr3_aa: CSASGLAGVGGYEQYF; cdr3_nt: TGCAGTGCTAGCGGACTAGCGGGAGTGGGTGGCTACGAGCAGTACTTC
d_call: NA; clone_size: many; v_call: TRBV3-1; j_call: TRBJ1-2; cdr3_aa: CASSQGPPGYNYGYTF; cdr3_nt: TGTGCCAGCAGCCAAGGGCCCCCGGGATATAACTATGGCTACACCTTC
d_call: NA; clone_size: many; v_call: TRBV30; j_call: TRBJ2-2; cdr3_aa: CAWTKQGYTGELFF; cdr3_nt: TGTGCCTGGACAAAACAGGGATACACCGGGGAGCTGTTTTTT
d_call: NA; clone_size: many; v_call: TRBV6-5; j_call: TRBJ2-7; cdr3_aa: CASSQGETYEQYF; cdr3_nt: TGTGCCAGCTCCCAGGGAGAGACCTACGAGCAGTACTTC
d_call: NA; clone_size: many; v_call: TRBV7-2; j_call: TRBJ2-5; cdr3_aa: CASSPPRAGSETQYF; cdr3_nt: TGTGCCAGCAGCCCACCCAGGGCCGGGTCGGAGACCCAGTACTTC
d_call: NA; clone_size: many; v_call: TRBV20-1; j_call: TRBJ2-5; cdr3_aa: CSASERGWETQYF; cdr3_nt: TGCAGTGCTAGCGAAAGGGGATGGGAGACCCAGTACTTC
d_call: TRBD1; clone_size: few; v_call: TRBV24-1; j_call: TRBJ2-1; cdr3_aa: CATSDLRDRGDNEQFF; cdr3_nt: TGTGCCACCAGTGATCTAAGGGACAGGGGTGACAATGAGCAGTTCTTC
d_call: NA; clone_size: NA; v_call: TRBV6-5; j_call: TRBJ2-5; cdr3_aa: CASRTTSSETRYF; cdr3_nt: TGTGCCAGCAGAACGACTAGTTCGGAGACCCGGTACTTC
d_call: TRBD1; clone_size: many; v_call: TRBV7-2; j_call: TRBJ1-5; cdr3_aa: CASSFSGTGGGQPQHF; cdr3_nt: TGTGCCAGCAGCTTTTCTGGGACAGGGGGCGGTCAGCCCCAGCATTTT
d_call: TRBD2; clone_size: many; v_call: TRBV7-9; j_call: TRBJ2-1; cdr3_aa: CASSLAGAAIYNEQFF; cdr3_nt: TGTGCCAGCAGTTTAGCGGGAGCCGCGATCTACAATGAGCAGTTCTTC
d_call: TRBD1; clone_size: many; v_call: TRBV18; j_call: TRBJ1-4; cdr3_aa: CASSGRDRKLATNEKLFF; cdr3_nt: TGTGCCAGCTCAGGCCGGGACAGGAAACTTGCAACTAATGAAAAACTGTTTTTT
d_call: NA; clone_size: NA; v_call: TRBV4-1; j_call: TRBJ1-5; cdr3_aa: CASSQGGGSNQPQHF; cdr3_nt: TGCGCCAGCAGCCAGGGAGGGGGAAGCAATCAGCCCCAGCATTTT
d_call: TRBD2; clone_size: NA; v_call: TRBV9; j_call: TRBJ2-1; cdr3_aa: CASTSGAPANEQFF; cdr3_nt: TGTGCCAGCACAAGCGGGGCCCCCGCTAATGAGCAGTTCTTC
d_call: NA; clone_size: many; v_call: TRBV5-1; j_call: TRBJ1-5; cdr3_aa: CASSLGVDQPQHF; cdr3_nt: TGCGCCAGCAGCTTGGGAGTAGATCAGCCCCAGCATTTT
d_call: TRBD1; clone_size: many; v_call: TRBV6-1; j_call: TRBJ2-5; cdr3_aa: CASSQRRGPQETQYF; cdr3_nt: TGTGCCAGCAGTCAAAGAAGGGGGCCCCAAGAGACCCAGTACTTC
d_call: NA; clone_size: many; v_call: TRBV6-5; j_call: TRBJ2-1; cdr3_aa: CASSYSVFGTRDNEQFF; cdr3_nt: TGTGCCAGCAGTTACTCGGTCTTTGGGACGAGAGACAATGAGCAGTTCTTC
d_call: NA; clone_size: many; v_call: TRBV11-3; j_call: TRBJ2-1; cdr3_aa: CASSTRTNTYNEQFF; cdr3_nt: TGTGCCAGCAGCACGAGGACGAATACCTACAATGAGCAGTTCTTC